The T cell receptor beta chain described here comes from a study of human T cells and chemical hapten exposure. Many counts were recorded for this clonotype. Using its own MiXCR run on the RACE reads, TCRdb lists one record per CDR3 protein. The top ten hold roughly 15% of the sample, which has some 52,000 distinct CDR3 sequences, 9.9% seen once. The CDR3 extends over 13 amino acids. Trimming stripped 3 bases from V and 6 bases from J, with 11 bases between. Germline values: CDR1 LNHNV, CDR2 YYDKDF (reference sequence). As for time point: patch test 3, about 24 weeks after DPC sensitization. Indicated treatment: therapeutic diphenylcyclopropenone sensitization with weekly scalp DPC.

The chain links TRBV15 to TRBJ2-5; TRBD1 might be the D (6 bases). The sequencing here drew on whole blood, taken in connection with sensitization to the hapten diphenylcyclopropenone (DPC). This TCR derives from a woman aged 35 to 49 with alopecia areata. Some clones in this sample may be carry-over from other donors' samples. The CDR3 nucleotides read TGTGCCACCAGCAGCACAGGGCGGAAGACCCAGTACTTC. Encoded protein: CATSSTGRKTQYF.